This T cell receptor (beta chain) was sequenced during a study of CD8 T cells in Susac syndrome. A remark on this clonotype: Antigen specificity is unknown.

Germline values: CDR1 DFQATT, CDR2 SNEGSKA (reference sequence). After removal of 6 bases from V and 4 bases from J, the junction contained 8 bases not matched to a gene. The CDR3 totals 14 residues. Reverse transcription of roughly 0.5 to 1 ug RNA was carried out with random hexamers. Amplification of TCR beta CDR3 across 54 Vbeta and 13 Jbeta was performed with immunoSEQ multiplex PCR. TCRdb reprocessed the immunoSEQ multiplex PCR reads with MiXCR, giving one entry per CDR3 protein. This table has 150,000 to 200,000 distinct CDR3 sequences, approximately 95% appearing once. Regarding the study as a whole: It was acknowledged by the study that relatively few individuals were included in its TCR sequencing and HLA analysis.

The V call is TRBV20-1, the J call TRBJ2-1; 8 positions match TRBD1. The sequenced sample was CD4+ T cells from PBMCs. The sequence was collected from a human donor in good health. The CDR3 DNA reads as TGCAGTGCGGGGCGGACAGGGATTTACAATGAGCAGTTCTTC. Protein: CSAGRTGIYNEQFF.